A selection of T cell receptor beta chains follows, all from one sample in a study of graft-versus-host responses after intestinal transplantation. These receptors have no known antigen. Measured with immunoSEQ multiplex PCR; TCRdb has only the in-frame clones, and not every one. The table includes 99,000 or so clones, about 90% detected once. The input for sequencing was unstimulated CD4+ T cells sorted from spleen or lymph node cells, taken before intestinal transplant. The source of these receptors is a human donor who received an intestinal transplant. CDR3s include the opening cysteine and the closing phenylalanine or tryptophan. A D gene is named only where the DNA matches it firmly. Size is stated for part of the rows, as once, few or many counts, or as a class when the clone is expanded.

>NA|TRBJ2-1|NA|TRBV6-5
CASSWGLRGREWEQFF
TGTGCCAGCAGTTGGGGTCTGAGGGGGAGGGAGTGGGAGCAGTTCTTC
>TRBD1|TRBJ1-1|NA|TRBV5-6
CASSLLGQWGNTEAFF
TGTGCCAGCAGCTTGTTGGGACAGTGGGGGAACACTGAAGCTTTCTTT
>NA|TRBJ1-3|NA|TRBV19
CASSIDRAKGRGSGNTIYF
TGTGCCAGTAGTATAGACCGAGCGAAGGGCCGGGGCTCTGGAAACACCATATATTTT
>NA|TRBJ2-3|NA|TRBV7-7
CASSYQSTDTQYF
TGTGCCAGCAGCTACCAAAGCACAGATACGCAGTATTTT
>TRBD1|TRBJ2-5|NA|TRBV10-1
CASFRTGQETQYF
TGCGCCAGCTTTCGGACAGGCCAAGAGACCCAGTACTTC
>TRBD2|TRBJ2-1|NA|TRBV30
CAWSQGLAGVNEQFF
TGTGCCTGGAGTCAGGGACTAGCGGGAGTCAATGAGCAGTTCTTC
>TRBD2|TRBJ2-3|NA|TRBV10-3
CATRTSGSDADTQYF
TGTGCCACCCGGACTAGCGGGAGCGACGCAGATACGCAGTATTTT
>NA|TRBJ2-4|NA|TRBV5-1
CASSFNRALAKNIQYF
TGCGCCAGCAGTTTTAATAGAGCACTAGCCAAAAACATTCAGTACTTC
>NA|TRBJ1-1|NA|TRBV6-5
CASSYSARVTEAFF
TGTGCCAGCAGTTATTCGGCCAGGGTTACTGAAGCTTTCTTT
>NA|TRBJ1-2|NA|TRBV20-1
CSATDSRSYTF
TGCAGTGCCACCGATTCTAGGAGCTACACCTTC
>TRBD2|TRBJ2-1|NA|TRBV27
CASSSSGGRVNEQFF
TGTGCCAGCAGTTCTAGCGGGGGGCGGGTGAATGAGCAGTTCTTC
>NA|TRBJ2-7|few|TRBV6-1
CASRIGSEQYF
TGTGCCAGCAGGATCGGGTCCGAGCAGTACTTC
>TRBD2|TRBJ2-3|NA|TRBV6-6
CASKSGGTTDTQYF
TGTGCCAGCAAGAGCGGGGGCACTACAGATACGCAGTATTTT
>TRBD2|TRBJ2-1|NA|TRBV7-3
CASSLQAGGPLGNEQFF
TGTGCCAGCAGCTTACAAGCGGGAGGGCCCTTGGGTAATGAGCAGTTCTTC
>NA|TRBJ2-1|NA|TRBV12-2
CASRHPKAGGHGNEQFF
TGTGCAAGTCGTCACCCGAAAGCGGGAGGGCACGGCAATGAGCAGTTCTTC
>TRBD1|TRBJ1-1|NA|TRBV30
CAYRDRRVTEAFF
TGTGCCTATAGGGACAGGAGGGTCACTGAAGCTTTCTTT
>NA|TRBJ2-2|NA|TRBV6-6
CASRPPQGNTGELFF
TGTGCCAGCAGACCCCCACAGGGTAACACCGGGGAGCTGTTTTTT
>NA|TRBJ1-5|NA|TRBV27
CASSLGPVFLGNQPQHF
TGTGCCAGCAGTTTAGGCCCGGTATTCTTAGGGAATCAGCCCCAGCATTTT
>NA|TRBJ1-6|NA|TRBV6-5
CASSPPGNSPLHF
TGTGCCAGCAGTCCGCCGGGTAATTCACCCCTCCACTTT
>NA|TRBJ1-1|NA|TRBV10-1
CASSEWWDTEAFF
TGCGCCAGCAGTGAGTGGTGGGACACTGAAGCTTTCTTT
>NA|TRBJ2-7|once|TRBV6-1
CASSPRQLAYEQYF
TGTGCCAGCAGTCCCCGACAGTTAGCCTACGAGCAGTACTTC
>TRBD2|TRBJ2-1|NA|TRBV23-1
CASNQYHEGLSGGSYNEQFF
TGCGCCAGCAACCAGTATCACGAGGGGCTTAGCGGGGGCTCCTACAATGAGCAGTTCTTC
>TRBD1|TRBJ2-3|NA|TRBV11-2
CASSTYRGRLADTQYF
TGTGCCAGCAGCACTTACAGGGGGCGCTTGGCAGATACGCAGTATTTT
>NA|TRBJ1-2|once|TRBV4-2
CASSLKTGANFDGYTF
TGTGCCAGCAGCCTAAAGACCGGCGCCAACTTCGATGGCTACACCTTC
>NA|TRBJ2-1|NA|TRBV29-1
CSVELWPAYNEQFF
TGCAGCGTTGAACTGTGGCCTGCTTACAATGAGCAGTTCTTC
>TRBD1|TRBJ2-7|NA|TRBV6-1
CASNRGENYEQYF
TGTGCCAGCAACAGGGGGGAAAACTACGAGCAGTACTTC
>TRBD1|TRBJ2-5|once|TRBV4-2
CASSQDLGQQETQYF
TGTGCCAGCAGCCAAGATTTGGGACAGCAAGAGACCCAGTACTTC
>NA|TRBJ1-6|NA|TRBV4-2
CASSQGLGSSYNSPLHF
TGTGCCAGCAGCCAAGGCTTAGGGAGCTCCTATAATTCACCCCTCCACTTT
>TRBD1|TRBJ1-1|NA|TRBV7-9
CASSQDRGTEAFF
TGTGCCAGCAGCCAGGACAGGGGTACTGAAGCTTTCTTT
>NA|TRBJ1-1|NA|TRBV9
CASSRLQGNTEAFF
TGTGCCAGCAGCCGATTACAGGGGAACACTGAAGCTTTCTTT
>NA|TRBJ2-2|NA|TRBV5-1
CASSLEPSAGTNTGELFF
TGCGCCAGCAGCTTGGAGCCTAGCGCGGGAACGAACACCGGGGAGCTGTTTTTT
>NA|TRBJ1-2|NA|TRBV6-5
CASRRGGDYGYTF
TGTGCCAGCAGGAGGGGGGGAGACTATGGCTACACCTTC
>NA|TRBJ2-2|NA|TRBV10-1
CASKQGWTGELFF
TGCGCCAGCAAGCAGGGTTGGACCGGGGAGCTGTTTTTT
>NA|TRBJ1-1|NA|TRBV4-1
CASSPVPGNTEAFF
TGCGCCAGCAGCCCAGTGCCGGGGAACACTGAAGCTTTCTTT
>NA|TRBJ1-3|NA|TRBV13
CASSSLFSPPGAGNTIYF
TGTGCCAGCAGCTCCCTCTTCTCGCCCCCAGGGGCTGGAAACACCATATATTTT
>TRBD2|TRBJ2-7|NA|TRBV27
CASSSRTSGLSYEQYF
TGTGCCAGCAGCTCCAGGACTAGCGGGCTCTCCTACGAGCAGTACTTC
>TRBD1|TRBJ1-5|NA|TRBV6-5
CASSYSDRESYQPQHF
TGTGCCAGCAGTTACTCGGACAGGGAGTCCTATCAGCCCCAGCATTTT
>NA|TRBJ1-1|NA|TRBV14
CASSHLERGRTEAFF
TGTGCCAGCAGCCACTTGGAGAGGGGTAGGACTGAAGCTTTCTTT
>TRBD1|TRBJ2-5|NA|TRBV2
CASSALRTGEETQYF
TGTGCCAGCAGTGCCCTCCGGACAGGGGAAGAGACCCAGTACTTC
>TRBD2|TRBJ2-1|NA|TRBV7-9
CASSPYGTSGGNEQFF
TGTGCCAGCAGCCCTTATGGGACTAGCGGGGGCAATGAGCAGTTCTTC
>TRBD1|TRBJ1-3|NA|TRBV9
CASSTEGQGISGNTIYF
TGTGCCAGCAGCACCGAGGGACAGGGGATCTCTGGAAACACCATATATTTT
>NA|TRBJ2-2|NA|TRBV11-2
CASSLSYAGELFF
TGTGCCAGCAGCTTATCATATGCCGGGGAGCTGTTTTTT
>TRBD1|TRBJ1-1|once|TRBV11-2
CASSRQGDTEAFF
TGTGCCAGCAGCCGACAGGGAGACACTGAAGCTTTCTTT
>TRBD1|TRBJ2-5|NA|TRBV25-1
CASSDGTVHETQYF
TGTGCCAGCAGTGATGGGACAGTCCACGAGACCCAGTACTTC
>NA|TRBJ2-6|NA|TRBV12-5
CASGLAGANVLTF
TGTGCTAGTGGTTTGGCGGGGGCCAACGTCCTGACTTTC
>NA|TRBJ2-1|NA|TRBV13
CASSSPLSSYNEQFF
TGTGCCAGCAGCTCCCCTTTAAGCTCCTACAATGAGCAGTTCTTC
>NA|TRBJ2-3|NA|TRBV18
CASSSPSTDTQYF
TGTGCCAGCTCAAGTCCGAGCACAGATACGCAGTATTTT
>TRBD2|TRBJ2-1|few|TRBV4-2
CASSRSKAGEGDEQFF
TGTGCCAGCAGCCGTTCAAAAGCGGGAGAGGGGGATGAGCAGTTCTTC
>TRBD2|TRBJ2-5|NA|TRBV9
CASSAGVAGGPETQYF
TGTGCCAGCAGCGCCGGGGTGGCGGGGGGGCCGGAGACCCAGTACTTC
>NA|TRBJ2-1|NA|TRBV20-1
CSAPWGNEQFF
TGCAGTGCTCCATGGGGAAATGAGCAGTTCTTC